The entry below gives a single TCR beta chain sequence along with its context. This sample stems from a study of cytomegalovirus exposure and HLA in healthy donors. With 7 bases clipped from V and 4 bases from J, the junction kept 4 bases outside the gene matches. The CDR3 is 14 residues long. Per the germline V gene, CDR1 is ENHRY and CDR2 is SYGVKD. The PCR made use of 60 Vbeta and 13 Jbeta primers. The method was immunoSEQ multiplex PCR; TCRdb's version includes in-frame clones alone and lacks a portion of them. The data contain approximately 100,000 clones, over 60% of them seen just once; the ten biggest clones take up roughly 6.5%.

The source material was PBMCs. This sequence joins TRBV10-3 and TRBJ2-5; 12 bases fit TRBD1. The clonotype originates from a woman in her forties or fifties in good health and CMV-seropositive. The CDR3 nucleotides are TGTGCCATCATGGGGGACAGGGGGCCAGAGACCCAGTACTTC. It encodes CAIMGDRGPETQYF.